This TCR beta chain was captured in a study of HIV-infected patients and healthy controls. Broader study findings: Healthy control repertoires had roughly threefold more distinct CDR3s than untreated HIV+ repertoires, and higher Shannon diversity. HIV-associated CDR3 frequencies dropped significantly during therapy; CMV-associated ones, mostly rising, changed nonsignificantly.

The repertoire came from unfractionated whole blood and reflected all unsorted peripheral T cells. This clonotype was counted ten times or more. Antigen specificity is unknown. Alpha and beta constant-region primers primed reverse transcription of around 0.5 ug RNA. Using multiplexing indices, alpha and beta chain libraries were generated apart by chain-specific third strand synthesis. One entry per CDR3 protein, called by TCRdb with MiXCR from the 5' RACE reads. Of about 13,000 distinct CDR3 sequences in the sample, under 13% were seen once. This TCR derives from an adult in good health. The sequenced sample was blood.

The CDR3 DNA follows: TGTGCCAGCAGCTTGGACGGCCGTGGCTATGGCTACACCTTC. Its protein product is CASSLDGRGYGYTF. The genes are TRBV5-4 and TRBJ1-2; D not certain. Germline V gene sequence: CDR1 SGHNT, CDR2 YYREEE (reference sequence). This CDR3 spans 14 amino acids. V shed 0 bases and J shed 4 bases, with 10 bases lying between them. Full variable domain (outside the CDR3, taken from reference TRBV5-4 and TRBJ1-2): ETGVTQSPTHLIKTRGQQVTLRCSSQSGHNTVSWYQQALGQGPQFIFQYYREEENGRGNFPPRFSGLQFPNYSSELNVNALELDDSALYLCASSLDGRGYGYTFGSGTRLTVV.